This T cell receptor beta chain appears in the sequencing data of a study of blood T cell repertoires in COVID-19. Here immunoSEQ multiplex PCR was the method, and the copy in TCRdb shows in-frame clones only, minus some. The sample includes about 46,000 clones, 88% of them seen just once. CDR3 length: 14 amino acids. The germline V gene encodes CDR1 SGHTA and CDR2 FQGTGA. V was pared by 0 bases and J by 7 bases, with 12 bases between. Material: peripheral blood. V gene TRBV7-3 combines with J gene TRBJ2-5; D perhaps matches TRBD2 (7 bases). The receptor's source is a man aged 50-60 years with active COVID-19. CDR3 coding DNA: TGTGCCAGCAGCTTAACTCAGGGAGGGGGGACCCAGTACTTC. This codes for CASSLTQGGGTQYF.